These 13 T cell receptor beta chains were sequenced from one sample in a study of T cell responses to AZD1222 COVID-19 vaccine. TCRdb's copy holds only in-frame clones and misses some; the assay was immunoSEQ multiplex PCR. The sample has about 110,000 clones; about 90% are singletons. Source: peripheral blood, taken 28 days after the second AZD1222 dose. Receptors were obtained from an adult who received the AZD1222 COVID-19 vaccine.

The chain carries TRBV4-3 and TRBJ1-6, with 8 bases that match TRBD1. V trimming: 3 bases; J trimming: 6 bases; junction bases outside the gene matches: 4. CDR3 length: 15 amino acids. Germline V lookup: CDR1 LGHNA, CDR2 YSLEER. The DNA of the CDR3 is TGCGCCAGCAGCCATAGGACAGGGCTTAATTCACCCCTCCACTTT. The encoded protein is CASSHRTGLNSPLHF.

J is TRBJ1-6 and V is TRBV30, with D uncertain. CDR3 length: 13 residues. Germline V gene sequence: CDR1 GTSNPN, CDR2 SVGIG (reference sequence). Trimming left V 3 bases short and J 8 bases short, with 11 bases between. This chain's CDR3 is CAWREIGHSPLHF. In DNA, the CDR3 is TGTGCCTGGAGGGAGATAGGGCATTCACCCCTCCACTTT.

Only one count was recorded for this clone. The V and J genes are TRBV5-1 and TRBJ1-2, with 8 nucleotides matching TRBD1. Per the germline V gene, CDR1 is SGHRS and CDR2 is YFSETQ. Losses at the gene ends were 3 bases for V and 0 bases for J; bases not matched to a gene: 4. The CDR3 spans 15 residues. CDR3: CASSSRTGSNYGYTF. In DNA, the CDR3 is TGCGCCAGCAGCTCCAGGACAGGGTCTAACTATGGCTACACCTTC.

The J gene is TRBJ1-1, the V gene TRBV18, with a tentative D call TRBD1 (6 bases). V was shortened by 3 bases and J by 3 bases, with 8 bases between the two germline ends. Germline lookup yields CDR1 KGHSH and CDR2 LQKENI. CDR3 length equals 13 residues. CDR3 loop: CASSPRTDTEAFF. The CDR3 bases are TGTGCCAGCTCACCTCGGACAGACACTGAAGCTTTCTTT. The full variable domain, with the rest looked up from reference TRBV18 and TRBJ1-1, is NAGVMQNPRHLVRRRGQEARLRCSPMKGHSHVYWYRQLPEEGLKFMVYLQKENIIDESGMPKERFSAEFPKEGPSILRIQQVVRGDSAAYFCASSPRTDTEAFFGQGTRLTVV.

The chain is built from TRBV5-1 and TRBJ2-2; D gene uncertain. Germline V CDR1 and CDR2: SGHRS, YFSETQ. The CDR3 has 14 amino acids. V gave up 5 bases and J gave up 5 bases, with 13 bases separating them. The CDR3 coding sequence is TGCGCCAGCAGTCCTGACCCCGGAACCGGGGAGCTGTTTTTT. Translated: CASSPDPGTGELFF.

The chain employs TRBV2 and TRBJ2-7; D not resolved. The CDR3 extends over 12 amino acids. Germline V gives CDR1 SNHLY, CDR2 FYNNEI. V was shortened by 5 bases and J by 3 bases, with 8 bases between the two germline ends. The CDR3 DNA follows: TGTGCCAGCAGTAAATGGGACTACGAGCAGTACTTC. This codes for CASSKWDYEQYF.

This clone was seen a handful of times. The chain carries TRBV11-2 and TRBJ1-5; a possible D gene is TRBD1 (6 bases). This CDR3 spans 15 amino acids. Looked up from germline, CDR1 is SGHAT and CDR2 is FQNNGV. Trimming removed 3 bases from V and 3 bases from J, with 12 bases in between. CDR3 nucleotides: TGTGCCAGCAGCTTGGGGACAAGGGTCAATCAGCCCCAGCATTTT. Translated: CASSLGTRVNQPQHF.

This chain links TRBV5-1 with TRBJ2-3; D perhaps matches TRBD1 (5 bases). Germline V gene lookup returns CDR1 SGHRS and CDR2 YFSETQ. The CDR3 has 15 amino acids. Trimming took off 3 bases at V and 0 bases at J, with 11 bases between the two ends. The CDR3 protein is CASSSPGASTDTQYF. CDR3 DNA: TGCGCCAGCAGCTCCCCTGGGGCGAGCACAGATACGCAGTATTTT.

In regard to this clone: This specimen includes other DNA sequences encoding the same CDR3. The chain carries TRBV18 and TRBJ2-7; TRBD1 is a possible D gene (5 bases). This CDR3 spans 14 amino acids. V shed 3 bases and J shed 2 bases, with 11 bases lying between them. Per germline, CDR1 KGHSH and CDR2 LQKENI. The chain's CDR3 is CASSPPDRTYEQYF. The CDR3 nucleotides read TGTGCCAGCTCACCTCCCGACAGAACCTACGAGCAGTACTTC.

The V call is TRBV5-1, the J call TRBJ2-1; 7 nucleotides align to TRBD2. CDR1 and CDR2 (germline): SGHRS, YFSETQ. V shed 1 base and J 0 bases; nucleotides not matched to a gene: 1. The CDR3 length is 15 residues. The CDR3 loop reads CASSLREASYNEQFF. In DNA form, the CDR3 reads TGCGCCAGCAGCTTGCGGGAGGCCTCCTACAATGAGCAGTTCTTC.

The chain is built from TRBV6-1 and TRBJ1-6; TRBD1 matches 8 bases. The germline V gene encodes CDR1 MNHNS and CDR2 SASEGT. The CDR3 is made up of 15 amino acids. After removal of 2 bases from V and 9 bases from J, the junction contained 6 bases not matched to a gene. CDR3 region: CASSETGRGPSPLHF. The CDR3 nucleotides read TGTGCCAGCAGTGAAACAGGCAGGGGGCCTTCACCCCTCCACTTT.

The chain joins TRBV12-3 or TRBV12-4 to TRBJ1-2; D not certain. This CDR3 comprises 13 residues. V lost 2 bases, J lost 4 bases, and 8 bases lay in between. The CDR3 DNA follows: TGTGCCAGCAGTTTACCGACGGGCTATGGCTACACCTTC. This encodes CASSLPTGYGYTF.

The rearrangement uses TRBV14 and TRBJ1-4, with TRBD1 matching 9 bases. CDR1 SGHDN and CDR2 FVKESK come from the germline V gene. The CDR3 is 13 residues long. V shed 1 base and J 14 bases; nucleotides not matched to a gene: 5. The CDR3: CASSQVLGTGLFF. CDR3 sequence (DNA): TGTGCCAGCAGCCAAGTCCTCGGGACAGGGCTGTTTTTT.